Included here is one T cell receptor (beta chain) sequence, with context. No cognate antigen has been identified for it. The sample holds no much larger clone one base away, and base qualities are not on file. The data were obtained in a study of blood T cell repertoires in COVID-19 (dated by TCRdb to 2019 to 2021). In terms of the full investigation: Samples from collaborators originated in the United States, Italy and Spain and spanned both the acute and convalescent phases of COVID-19. The material from the prospective study consisted of cDNA or gDNA derived from T cells, B-cell-depleted T cells, or PBMCs. A de-identified subject ID, COVID-19 status, age in years and sex were almost always included in the sample metadata. HLA class I and class II types, where available, came from metadata supplied by the sample provider rather than from assay-based typing. Subjects who had been exposed to COVID-19, were actively infected with it, or had recovered from it provided the deeply sampled blood TCRbeta repertoires that made up the dataset. The samples were drawn from two sources: the first 160 participants of the ongoing ImmuneRACE study, and about 1,300 subjects contributed by 6 global collaborators. The repertoires were released in a freely available public database intended as a resource for research on the immune response to SARS-CoV-2.

Overall results and qualifications from the work: Clinical and demographic metadata were provided uncurated, with the amount varying by source and participant.

The collaborating institutions used their own protocols to collect whole blood in K2EDTA tubes. For TCRbeta analysis, collaborators shipped samples as frozen whole blood, isolated PBMCs, or DNA extracted from either of those sample types. V is cut back by 3 bases and J by 2 bases, with 6 bases in the junction unmatched. CDR1 and CDR2, per the germline V gene (reference sequence), are MNHNY and SVGAGI. Reading from cysteine to phenylalanine, the CDR3 counts 15 amino acids. CDR3 DNA is the only sequence kept; it has 45 bases, read in frame from the first base. The immunoSEQ Assay, a bias-controlled multiplex PCR, was used to amplify TCRbeta CDR3 regions from genomic DNA. Under the source paper's analysis protocol: The number of nucleated cells in each sample was estimated from the amplification of reference gene primers within the assay. To quantify the absolute abundance of each unique TCRbeta CDR3 rearrangement, sequence reads were collapsed and filtered. For each sample, productive Simpson clonality was calculated as the square root of Simpson's diversity index across productive rearrangements. Imported from immuneACCESS, the table was reduced by TCRdb to in-frame sequences with V and J called. These copies leave out some clones; in studies compared against another copy, an unresolved V gene accounts for under half, and the cause of the remainder is not known. The V and J calls and the clone size are those of that table, but D and trimming were determined from the DNA. This sample holds fewer than 350,000 clones; roughly 87% were observed only once. About 9.8% of the sample goes to the ten largest clones.

The sequence links TRBV6-6 to TRBJ1-2, with 7 junctional bases fitting TRBD1. This clonotype originated in a man younger than 35 with active or convalescent COVID-19. Material for sequencing was peripheral blood. DNA sequence: TGTGCCAGCAGTTATTTAGACAGGGTCAACTATGGCTACACCTTC. Translated, this is CASSYLDRVNYGYTF.